Below are 16 T cell receptor beta chains sequenced from a single sample in a study of blood T cell repertoires in COVID-19. Data came from immunoSEQ multiplex PCR; TCRdb stores just in-frame clones and leaves some out. The table lists about 97,000 clones, 90% of them singletons, with 1.5% to 2% in the top ten. The sample comprised peripheral blood. All receptors derive from a man aged 60 to 69 with acute or convalescent COVID-19.

The chain carries TRBV10-3 and TRBJ1-3; TRBD1 agrees at 8 bases. V was pared by 6 bases and J by 2 bases, with 3 bases of the junction left unmatched. Germline CDR1 and CDR2: ENHRY and SYGVKD. This CDR3 region has 14 residues. The CDR3 DNA sequence: TGTGCCATCAGCCCGACAGGGGCTGGAAACACCATATATTTT. It codes for CAISPTGAGNTIYF.

V usage is TRBV6-5 and J usage is TRBJ1-5, with TRBD1 as a possible D gene (5 bases). Trimming pared 6 bases from V and 4 bases from J, leaving 13 bases between. CDR1 is MNHEY and CDR2 is SVGAGI in the germline V gene. This CDR3 comprises 14 residues. As DNA, the CDR3 is TGTGCCAGCAGGACAGACAGTACGAATCAGCCCCAGCATTTT. Translation gives CASRTDSTNQPQHF.

This clone was found a few times. J is TRBJ1-5 and V is TRBV19, with D perhaps matching TRBD1 (6 bases). The V gene's germline CDR1 is LNHDA and CDR2 SQIVND (reference sequence). The V end lost 5 bases, the J end lost 5 bases, and 19 bases lay between the germline ends. This CDR3 has 16 residues. The CDR3 DNA sequence: TGTGCCAGTAGTGAACGCGGGGGCAGGGTGTATCAGCCCCAGCATTTT. Amino acids: CASSERGGRVYQPQHF.

The CDR3 sequence is CASSAGLSYEQYF. CDR3 coding DNA: TGTGCCAGCAGCGCGGGCTTATCCTACGAGCAGTACTTC. This sequence joins TRBV25-1 and TRBJ2-7; TRBD2 is a possible D gene (5 bases). CDR1 is MGHDK, CDR2 SYGVNS, per germline. There are 13 residues in the CDR3. V was clipped by 6 bases and J by 1 base, with 10 bases between them.

V usage is TRBV21-1 and J usage is TRBJ1-2; the DNA was not compared with TRBD1, the D call given in the table. TRBV21-1 constitutes a pseudogene. The CDR3 is made up of 18 amino acids. The DNA of the CDR3 is TGTGCCAGCAGCAAACTGCCGTGCTGCAAGACCCCTCCAGGTGGCTACACCTTC. Translating it yields CASSKLPCCKTPPGGYTF.

This chain connects TRBV7-2 to TRBJ1-4; D is uncertain. The CDR3 totals 15 residues. Deletions cut 5 bases from V and 7 bases from J, with 17 bases between. Germline V lookup: CDR1 SGHTA, CDR2 FQGNSA. CDR3 residues: CASSDGRVWGEKLFF. The CDR3 DNA reads TGTGCCAGCAGCGACGGGAGGGTCTGGGGTGAAAAACTGTTTTTT. Full variable domain (rest looked up from reference TRBV7-2 and TRBJ1-4): GAGVSQSPSNKVTEKGKDVELRCDPISGHTALYWYRQSLGQGLEFLIYFQGNSAPDKSGLPSDRFSAERTGGSVSTLTIQRTQQEDSAVYLCASSDGRVWGEKLFFGSGTQLSVL.

The chain combines TRBV3-1 (or the pseudogene TRBV3-2) with TRBJ2-1; 13 bases match TRBD2. CDR1 and CDR2 (germline): LGHDT, YNNKEL (reference sequence). This CDR3 region has 16 residues. V was clipped by 2 bases and J by 4 bases; unmatched bases: 2. CDR3 protein: CASSQLGLAGYNEQFF. CDR3 nucleotide sequence: TGTGCCAGCAGCCAACTGGGACTAGCGGGGTACAATGAGCAGTTCTTC.

The chain combines TRBV29-1 with TRBJ1-1, with TRBD1 identical over 9 bases. CDR1 and CDR2 from the germline V gene are SQVTM and ANQGSEA. This CDR3 has 14 amino acids. The V and J ends lost 5 bases and 0 bases, in that order; junction bases with no gene match: 4. The CDR3 here is CSVWDRDMNTEAFF. CDR3 DNA: TGCAGCGTTTGGGACAGGGACATGAACACTGAAGCTTTCTTT.

J is TRBJ2-1 and V is TRBV6-4; possible D gene TRBD1, 6 bases. Germline V gives CDR1 MRHNA, CDR2 SNTAGT. The CDR3 is 15 residues long. The V end was cut by 6 bases, the J end by 3 bases, with 15 bases between. The CDR3 DNA sequence: TGTGCCAGCAGCCCACAGGGAGTTAGCTACAATGAGCAGTTCTTC. Its protein product is CASSPQGVSYNEQFF.

CDR3: CASSSGDRFLTGTDTQYF. The CDR3 DNA reads as TGCGCCAGCAGCTCAGGTGATAGGTTTCTTACAGGCACAGATACGCAGTATTTT. The rearrangement links TRBV5-1 to TRBJ2-3; D ambiguous. This CDR3 has 18 residues. V was cut by 3 bases and J by 1 base, with 21 bases left in between. CDR1 and CDR2 from the germline V gene are SGHRS and YFSETQ.

This clone was counted between two and nine times. V gene TRBV3-1 (or the pseudogene TRBV3-2) combines with J gene TRBJ1-1, with D hard to call. Germline assignment: CDR1 LGHDT and CDR2 YNNKEL (reference sequence). Trimming removed 4 bases at V and 3 bases at J, with 6 bases between. The CDR3 spans 12 residues. The CDR3 DNA follows: TGTGCCAGCAGCCGAGACTACACTGAAGCTTTCTTT. Protein: CASSRDYTEAFF.

This clone came up a few times. The genes are TRBV27 and TRBJ1-5; D call uncertain. Deletions cut 5 bases from V and 0 bases from J, with 8 bases between. This CDR3 is built from 14 residues. CDR1 is MNHEY, CDR2 SMNVEV, per germline (reference sequence). The CDR3 DNA sequence: TGTGCCAGCAGTCCCCCGGGTAGCAATCAGCCCCAGCATTTT. Protein sequence: CASSPPGSNQPQHF.

The V gene is TRBV6-5, the J gene TRBJ1-5; tentative D call: TRBD1 (5 bases). This CDR3 has 14 amino acids. V lost 6 bases and J 5 bases, leaving 14 bases between the germline ends. Germline V gene data show CDR1 as MNHEY and CDR2 as SVGAGI. The CDR3 DNA sequence: TGTGCCAGCAGACACTTAGGAGGGGATCAGCCCCAGCATTTT. Its protein is CASRHLGGDQPQHF.

This chain joins TRBV3-1 (or the pseudogene TRBV3-2) and TRBJ2-3; D is ambiguous. Trimming cost V 2 bases and J 5 bases, with 11 bases left between them. Germline V gene lookup returns CDR1 LGHDT and CDR2 YNNKEL (reference sequence). There are 14 residues in the CDR3. The CDR3 loop reads CASSQLGRLDTQYF. Here the CDR3 DNA reads TGTGCCAGCAGCCAACTAGGAAGGTTAGATACGCAGTATTTT.

The chain has TRBV7-6 and TRBJ1-3; maybe TRBD1 (6 bases). Germline V gene data show CDR1 as SGHVS and CDR2 as FNYEAQ. This CDR3 is built from 15 residues. The germline V and J ends were trimmed by 5 bases and 2 bases, with 13 bases remaining between them. CDR3 region: CASSRRTVTGNTIYF. In DNA form, the CDR3 reads TGTGCCAGCAGCCGACGGACAGTAACTGGAAACACCATATATTTT.

The V call is TRBV6-1, the J call TRBJ2-4; 9 nucleotides align to TRBD2. There are 17 residues in the CDR3. Germline CDR1 reads MNHNS; CDR2 reads SASEGT. The ends lost 2 bases at V and 9 bases at J; junction bases unmatched: 14. The CDR3, as DNA: TGTGCCAGCAGTGAAAGGTCGGCGGGGGGGTGGTCGGTCATTCAGTACTTC. Amino acid sequence: CASSERSAGGWSVIQYF.